Below, 18 T cell receptor beta chains from the same sample are listed, as sequenced in a study of T cell responses to AZD1222 COVID-19 vaccine. Libraries were prepared by immunoSEQ multiplex PCR; TCRdb keeps only in-frame clonotypes and omits some of them. The profile covers around 90,000 clones, with over 75% appearing a single time and roughly 14% taken by the ten largest. This sample comprised peripheral blood, obtained on day 0 of AZD1222 vaccination. These TCRs come from an adult in good health.

The chain has TRBV9 and TRBJ2-1; TRBD2 is a possible D gene (7 bases). CDR3 length: 16 residues. Germline V gives CDR1 SGDLS, CDR2 YYNGEE. V was clipped by 4 bases and J by 8 bases, with 22 bases between them. CDR3 coding DNA: TGTGCCAGCAGCCCCCGCTTGGTGGGGGCGGGGGATGAGCAGTTCTTC. Protein: CASSPRLVGAGDEQFF.

This chain links TRBV19 with TRBJ1-2; perhaps TRBD1 as D (5 bases). The V end lost 5 bases, the J end lost 5 bases, and 9 bases lay between the germline ends. Germline V lookup: CDR1 LNHDA, CDR2 SQIVND (reference sequence). This CDR3 spans 12 amino acids. CDR3 amino acids: CASSPGGYGYTF. The CDR3 DNA reads TGTGCCAGTAGTCCCGGGGGGTATGGCTACACCTTC. The full variable domain, its missing parts supplied by reference TRBV19 and TRBJ1-2, is DGGITQSPKYLFRKEGQNVTLSCEQNLNHDAMYWYRQDPGQGLRLIYYSQIVNDFQKGDIAEGYSVSREKKESFPLTVTSAQKNPTAFYLCASSPGGYGYTFGSGTRLTVV.

This chain links TRBV25-1 with TRBJ1-3, with 8 bases matching TRBD1. J gave up 3 bases and V 6 bases, and 4 bases lay outside the gene matches. The V gene's germline CDR1 is MGHDK and CDR2 SYGVNS. CDR3 length: 14 residues. The CDR3 here is CASRPDRDGNTIYF. The CDR3 DNA follows: TGTGCCAGCAGACCGGACAGGGATGGAAACACCATATATTTT.

This clone is judged medium-sized. J is TRBJ1-1 and V is TRBV19; tentatively, D is TRBD1 (6 bases). CDR1 LNHDA and CDR2 SQIVND come from the germline V gene (reference sequence). This CDR3 spans 14 amino acids. Trimming shortened V by 8 bases and J by 2 bases, and 15 bases separated the two germline ends. The DNA for the CDR3 is TGTGCCAGTGTCGCTCCGACAGGCAACACTGAAGCTTTCTTT. It translates to CASVAPTGNTEAFF.

This chain links TRBV19 with TRBJ1-5; D perhaps matches TRBD1 (5 bases). This CDR3 comprises 15 residues. Germline CDR1 reads LNHDA; CDR2 reads SQIVND (reference sequence). Trimming left V 3 bases short and J 0 bases short, with 9 bases between. The CDR3 spells CASSIERGSNQPQHF. The CDR3 coding sequence is TGTGCCAGTAGTATTGAAAGGGGTAGCAATCAGCCCCAGCATTTT.

The chain recombines TRBV15 with TRBJ2-3; D ambiguous. CDR1 is LNHNV, CDR2 YYDKDF, per germline (reference sequence). The CDR3 extends over 13 amino acids. Trimming took off 2 bases at V and 5 bases at J, with 8 bases between the two ends. The CDR3: CATSRIYRDTQYF. As DNA, the CDR3 is TGTGCCACCAGCAGAATTTATAGAGATACGCAGTATTTT.

The J gene is TRBJ2-3, the V gene TRBV6-1; TRBD2 matches 9 bases. The V gene's germline CDR1 is MNHNS and CDR2 SASEGT. This CDR3 contains 16 residues. J lost 1 base, V lost 0 bases, and 2 bases had no gene match. CDR3 loop: CASSEARLAGTDTQYF. Here the CDR3 DNA reads TGTGCCAGCAGTGAAGCGCGACTAGCGGGCACAGATACGCAGTATTTT.

DNA for the CDR3: TGTGCCAGTAGTATGGGACAGGGCAATCAGCCCCAGCATTTT. Translating it yields CASSMGQGNQPQHF. The genes are TRBV19 and TRBJ1-5; TRBD1 aligns across 8 bases. With 3 bases clipped from V and 2 bases from J, the junction kept 0 bases outside the gene matches. The germline gives CDR1 LNHDA, CDR2 SQIVND (reference sequence). The CDR3 extends over 14 amino acids.

The chain employs TRBV5-6 and TRBJ1-6; D not certain. The V and J ends lost 4 bases and 7 bases respectively, with 12 bases between them. CDR3 length equals 14 residues. Per the germline V gene, CDR1 is SGHDT and CDR2 is YYEEEE. The CDR3 loop reads CASSLVGSNSPLHF. The DNA for the CDR3 is TGTGCCAGCAGCCTAGTGGGGTCCAATTCACCCCTCCACTTT.

The rearrangement joins TRBV5-1 to TRBJ1-2, with TRBD1 as a possible D gene (5 bases). This CDR3 is built from 14 residues. Germline V gene data show CDR1 as SGHRS and CDR2 as YFSETQ. V was trimmed by 4 bases and J by 0 bases, leaving 10 bases between them. The DNA for the CDR3 is TGCGCCAGCAGCGACGACAGCACTAACTATGGCTACACCTTC. Translating gives CASSDDSTNYGYTF.

The chain couples TRBV7-9 to TRBJ2-1; no reliable D call. Trimming stripped 0 bases from V and 6 bases from J, with 9 bases between. The CDR3 length is 14 residues. Germline V CDR1 and CDR2: SEHNR, FQNEAQ (reference sequence). The CDR3 loop is CASSLARASNEQFF. The CDR3 DNA reads TGTGCCAGCAGCTTAGCCCGAGCGAGCAATGAGCAGTTCTTC.

The chain employs TRBV30 and TRBJ1-2; the match to TRBD1 covers 9 bases. Germline CDR1 reads GTSNPN; CDR2 reads SVGIG (reference sequence). Trimming cost V 3 bases and J 6 bases; bases outside gene matches: 17. The CDR3 loop spans 17 amino acids. CDR3 bases: TGTGCCTGGAGCAAACTGCGGGGGACAGGGTATAGGAATGGCTACACCTTC. It yields the protein CAWSKLRGTGYRNGYTF.

This chain joins TRBV19 and TRBJ1-1; D perhaps matches TRBD1 (5 bases). V was clipped by 0 bases and J by 0 bases, with 14 bases between them. Per germline, CDR1 LNHDA and CDR2 SQIVND (reference sequence). This CDR3 is 17 amino acids long. The CDR3 nucleotides read TGTGCCAGTAGTATAGATCAAGGGGTTGCGGTGAACACTGAAGCTTTCTTT. Translation gives CASSIDQGVAVNTEAFF.

This chain links TRBV21-1 with TRBJ2-2; TRBD2, the table's D call, was not compared with the DNA. TRBV21-1 is assigned pseudogene status. This CDR3 region has 14 residues. The CDR3 DNA reads TGTGCCAGCAGCAAAGGGGAGGGGACCGGGGAGCTGTTTTTT. This translates into CASSKGEGTGELFF.

This clone was detected once. The CDR3 region has the DNA TGCGCCAGCAGCTTGGATCCCCTCGGGGGGAGCTACAATGAGCAGTTCTTC. This codes for CASSLDPLGGSYNEQFF. This chain uses TRBV5-1 with TRBJ2-1, with TRBD2 matching over 7 bases. V was pared by 0 bases and J by 3 bases, with 9 bases of the junction left unmatched. Germline V gene data show CDR1 as SGHRS and CDR2 as YFSETQ. CDR3 size: 17 residues.

The chain carries TRBV29-1 and TRBJ1-2, with 10 bases lining up with TRBD1. Germline assignment: CDR1 SQVTM and CDR2 ANQGSEA. Losses at the gene ends were 4 bases for V and 7 bases for J; bases not matched to a gene: 3. The CDR3 length is 12 residues. CDR3 residues: CSVGGQGPGYTF. In DNA form, the CDR3 reads TGCAGCGTTGGGGGACAGGGGCCTGGCTACACCTTC. The variable domain in full, completed from reference TRBV29-1 and TRBJ1-2, reads SAVISQKPSRDICQRGTSLTIQCQVDSQVTMMFWYRQQPGQSLTLIATANQGSEATYESGFVIDKFPISRPNLTFSTLTVSNMSPEDSSIYLCSVGGQGPGYTFGSGTRLTVV.

CDR3 region: CASSPTVAPRGGELFF. As DNA, the CDR3 is TGTGCCAGCAGCCCCACCGTGGCACCCAGGGGCGGGGAGCTGTTTTTT. This chain uses TRBV7-3 with TRBJ2-2, with a possible D match to TRBD1 (6 bases). V was shortened by 5 bases and J by 7 bases, with 20 bases between the two germline ends. The CDR3 runs to 16 residues. Germline V gene sequence: CDR1 SGHTA, CDR2 FQGTGA.

The chain employs TRBV30 and TRBJ1-5; D uncertain. CDR1 is GTSNPN and CDR2 is SVGIG in the germline V gene (reference sequence). The CDR3 length is 13 residues. Between the trimmed V and J ends, which lost 0 bases and 4 bases, there was a span of 7 bases. The CDR3 spells CAWSVDRNQPQHF. The CDR3 bases are TGTGCCTGGAGTGTAGATCGGAATCAGCCCCAGCATTTT.